These 23 T cell receptor beta chains were all obtained from the same sample, sequenced in a study of blood T cell repertoires in COVID-19. Sequenced by immunoSEQ multiplex PCR; TCRdb stores in-frame clones only, minus some. This sample carries 110,000 to 150,000 clones, roughly 89% of them seen once, and the ten largest clones take less than 4.5%. The material sequenced was PBMCs or T cells enriched from blood (not recorded which). The receptors were gathered from a man aged 45-65 years who had recovered from COVID-19.

V gene TRBV27 combines with J gene TRBJ1-1; 7 bases line up with TRBD1. Germline assignment: CDR1 MNHEY and CDR2 SMNVEV (reference sequence). The length of the CDR3 is 14 residues. V dropped 6 bases and J dropped 1; count of bases not matched to a gene: 5. The CDR3 loop reads CASRARQGNTEAFF. In DNA, the CDR3 is TGTGCCAGCAGAGCCAGACAGGGGAACACTGAAGCTTTCTTT.

The chain couples TRBV4-1 to TRBJ2-3, with TRBD2 matching 9 bases. The CDR3 extends over 15 amino acids. J gave up 0 bases and V 8 bases, and 6 bases lay outside the gene matches. CDR1 MGHRA and CDR2 YSYEKL come from the germline V gene. Here the CDR3 reads CASCLTSGSTDTQYF. The CDR3 region has the DNA TGCGCCAGCTGTTTAACTAGCGGGAGCACAGATACGCAGTATTTT.

V usage is TRBV6-5 and J usage is TRBJ2-7, with TRBD1 matching 7 bases. Looked up from germline, CDR1 is MNHEY and CDR2 is SVGAGI. The CDR3 sequence is 12 residues long. The CDR3 reads CVSRQGTYEQYV. The CDR3 DNA reads TGTGTTTCTAGACAGGGAACCTACGAGCAGTACGTC.

The gene calls are TRBV28 and TRBJ2-7, with TRBD1 as a possible D gene (6 bases). The length of the CDR3 is 16 residues. The V end lost 3 bases, the J end lost 0 bases, and 15 bases lay between the germline ends. From germline, CDR1 is MDHEN and CDR2 SYDVKM. The CDR3 protein is CASSFPQDRSSYEQYF. The CDR3 region has the DNA TGTGCCAGCAGTTTCCCTCAAGACAGGAGCTCCTACGAGCAGTACTTC.

The chain links TRBV7-8 to TRBJ1-4; a possible D gene is TRBD1 (5 bases). Germline lookup yields CDR1 SGHVS and CDR2 FQNEAQ. The ends were cut back, 0 bases at V and 6 bases at J, with 8 bases in the middle. This CDR3 is 14 amino acids long. In DNA form, the CDR3 reads TGTGCCAGCAGCTTAGCGCCAGGGTATGAAAAACTGTTTTTT. Residues: CASSLAPGYEKLFF.

The chain couples TRBV7-6 to TRBJ2-1, with D unresolved. Germline-derived CDR1 and CDR2 are SGHVS and FNYEAQ. CDR3 size: 15 residues. Trimming took off 3 bases at V and 10 bases at J, with 19 bases between the two ends. The CDR3 nucleotides read TGTGCCAGCAGCTTGCGCGAGACTCCCTTGAGCGAGCAGTTCTTC. This codes for CASSLRETPLSEQFF.

A few counts support this clone. The chain joins TRBV28 to TRBJ1-1, with D possibly matching TRBD1 (5 bases). Germline CDR1 reads MDHEN; CDR2 reads SYDVKM. V lost 7 bases, J lost 2 bases, and 14 bases lay in between. This CDR3 spans 14 amino acids. CDR3 loop: CASNQVGGNTEAFF. The CDR3 DNA reads as TGTGCCAGCAACCAAGTCGGGGGAAACACTGAAGCTTTCTTT.

The chain couples TRBV28 to TRBJ1-1; D is uncertain. The CDR3 totals 14 residues. Per germline, CDR1 MDHEN and CDR2 SYDVKM. V was shortened by 3 bases and J by 10 bases, with 18 bases between the two germline ends. The CDR3 is CASSFHSPGVGAFF. The CDR3 DNA sequence: TGTGCCAGCAGTTTTCACTCCCCCGGGGTAGGAGCTTTCTTT.

The J gene is TRBJ2-6, the V gene TRBV27; D perhaps matches TRBD1 (6 bases). Trimming stripped 3 bases from V and 0 bases from J, with 9 bases between. CDR1 is MNHEY and CDR2 is SMNVEV in the germline V gene (reference sequence). The CDR3 length is 16 residues. The CDR3 coding sequence is TGTGCCAGCAGTTTCCCGACAGGCTCTGGGGCCAACGTCCTGACTTTC. This sequence encodes CASSFPTGSGANVLTF.

The chain couples TRBV10-3 to TRBJ1-1; D is unclear. V was trimmed by 4 bases and J by 7 bases, leaving 13 bases between them. The CDR3 has 13 residues. CDR1 and CDR2 from the germline V gene are ENHRY and SYGVKD. The CDR3 reads CAISGWQANEAFF. CDR3 sequence (DNA): TGTGCCATCAGTGGGTGGCAGGCGAATGAAGCTTTCTTT.

The sample holds one count of this clone. This sequence joins TRBV9 and TRBJ2-1; tentative D call: TRBD1 (6 bases). The CDR3 covers 14 residues. The V and J ends lost 0 bases and 2 bases respectively, with 6 bases between them. Germline CDR1 is SGDLS and CDR2 is YYNGEE. The CDR3 region is CASSVGQAYNEQFF. CDR3 DNA sequence: TGTGCCAGCAGCGTAGGACAGGCCTACAATGAGCAGTTCTTC.

This clone has a handful of counts. The CDR3 sequence: CASSYLGQRNTGELFF. The CDR3 region has the DNA TGTGCCAGCAGTTACTTGGGACAGCGGAACACCGGGGAGCTGTTTTTT. This rearrangement joins TRBV6-5 to TRBJ2-2; 7 bases match TRBD1. Germline lookup yields CDR1 MNHEY and CDR2 SVGAGI. This CDR3 has 16 residues. J gave up 1 base and V 1 base, and 3 bases lay outside the gene matches.

There are a few counts of this clone. The V call is TRBV18, the J call TRBJ2-1, with TRBD1 matching over 8 bases. The CDR3 has 13 amino acids. Germline lookup yields CDR1 KGHSH and CDR2 LQKENI. With V trimmed by 5 bases and J by 5 bases, 2 bases remained unmatched. The CDR3 bases are TGTGCCAGCTCATCGACAGGGGACAATGAGCAGTTCTTC. Protein product: CASSSTGDNEQFF.

The chain employs TRBV7-2 and TRBJ2-3; 11 bases are shared with TRBD1. This CDR3 is 18 amino acids long. V lost 1 base to trimming and J lost 3 bases; unmatched junction nucleotides: 9. CDR1 SGHTA and CDR2 FQGNSA come from the germline V gene. The CDR3 protein is CASSLGPGQGAWTDTQYF. CDR3 in DNA: TGTGCCAGCAGCTTAGGCCCAGGACAGGGGGCATGGACAGATACGCAGTATTTT.

This clone was detected only a few times. The rearrangement links TRBV7-3 to TRBJ1-1; D is undetermined. The V gene lost 2 bases and the J gene lost 2 bases, with 6 bases spanning the gap. The CDR3 contains 13 residues. Germline V lookup: CDR1 SGHTA, CDR2 FQGTGA. This CDR3 reads CASSLQTNTEAFF. DNA of the CDR3: TGTGCCAGCAGCTTACAGACTAACACTGAAGCTTTCTTT.

This clone was counted once. The gene calls are TRBV24-1 and TRBJ2-1, with D possibly matching TRBD1 (6 bases). The CDR3 is made up of 15 amino acids. Germline lookup yields CDR1 KGHDR and CDR2 SFDVKD. Trimming removed 1 base from V and 6 bases from J, with 12 bases in between. CDR3 amino acids: CATSDFWGTPNEQFF. The CDR3 DNA reads TGTGCCACCAGTGATTTTTGGGGGACACCCAATGAGCAGTTCTTC.

This clone has just one count. The chain uses TRBV7-2 and TRBJ2-5, with D perhaps matching TRBD1 (6 bases). The germline V gene has CDR1 SGHTA and CDR2 FQGNSA. Trimming stripped 4 bases from V and 2 bases from J, with 14 bases between. This CDR3 is built from 15 residues. The CDR3 is CASSSRQDFQETQYF. DNA of the CDR3: TGTGCCAGCAGCTCACGACAGGACTTTCAAGAGACCCAGTACTTC.

The chain links TRBV7-2 to TRBJ1-6; TRBD1 aligns across 7 bases. V gave up 4 bases and J gave up 7 bases; unmatched junction bases: 7. CDR1 is SGHTA, CDR2 FQGNSA, per germline. The CDR3 is 15 amino acids. This CDR3 reads CASSWRQGGNSPLHF. The CDR3 region has the DNA TGTGCCAGCAGCTGGCGACAGGGAGGCAATTCACCCCTCCACTTT.

A remark on this clone: Different DNA sequences within this sample yield the same CDR3. The chain recombines TRBV12-3 or TRBV12-4 with TRBJ1-2; tentatively, D is TRBD1 (6 bases). The CDR3 has 11 residues. Between the trimmed V and J ends, which lost 6 bases and 4 bases, there was a span of 6 bases. Written as DNA, the CDR3 is TGTGCCAGCAGGACAGGCTATGGCTACACCTTC. As protein: CASRTGYGYTF.

V gene TRBV15 combines with J gene TRBJ1-1; no firm D call. V was cut by 5 bases and J by 3 bases, with 13 bases left in between. This CDR3 region has 14 residues. Germline V lookup: CDR1 LNHNV, CDR2 YYDKDF (reference sequence). CDR3 protein: CATSRYNPDTEAFF. The CDR3 region has the DNA TGTGCCACCAGCCGATACAACCCCGACACTGAAGCTTTCTTT.

The gene calls are TRBV11-3 and TRBJ1-1, with 8 bases lining up with TRBD1. CDR3 length: 15 residues. With V trimmed by 0 bases and J by 5 bases, 5 bases remained unmatched. Per the germline V gene, CDR1 is SGHNT and CDR2 is YENEEA. Here the CDR3 DNA reads TGTGCCAGCAGCTTAGATCCTAACAGGGGGACTGAAGCTTTCTTT. Its translation: CASSLDPNRGTEAFF.

This clone came up once. The V gene is TRBV30, the J gene TRBJ1-4; no clear D. The CDR3 consists of 13 residues. Germline CDR1 reads GTSNPN; CDR2 reads SVGIG (reference sequence). V was cut by 3 bases and J by 7 bases, with 12 bases left in between. As DNA, the CDR3 is TGTGCCTGGAGAGCGGGAGCAAGTGAAAAACTGTTTTTT. Protein sequence: CAWRAGASEKLFF.

The V gene is TRBV27, the J gene TRBJ1-3, with D possibly TRBD1 on 5 matching bases. Germline V gives CDR1 MNHEY, CDR2 SMNVEV (reference sequence). V was pared by 6 bases and J by 2 bases, with 14 bases between. This CDR3 is built from 15 residues. This CDR3 is CASSYQGYPGNTIYF. Here the CDR3 DNA reads TGTGCCAGCAGCTATCAGGGCTACCCTGGAAACACCATATATTTT.